This T cell receptor (beta chain) was recorded in a study of blood T cell repertoires in COVID-19. Study processing details: Reference gene primer amplification in the assay estimated nucleated cell counts. Method: immunoSEQ multiplex PCR; TCRdb's copy keeps in-frame clones and lacks some. V and J calls and clone size come straight from that table; D and trimming were deduced from the DNA. Of around 250,000 clones in the sample, approximately 84% were seen once. In terms of age and location, participants ranged from about 18 to 95 years and lived in 24 US areas. Clinical history as reported by participants underpinned cohort assignment. The recovered donors of Cohort 3 showed two negative PCRs, clearance, or symptom resolution. Germline values: CDR1 GTSNPN, CDR2 SVGIG (reference sequence). Trimming took 0 bases from V and 2 from J, leaving 10 bases between them. The CDR3 runs 14 residues.

This sequence originates from a man aged 18 to 30 who had recovered from COVID-19. The chain recombines TRBV30 with TRBJ1-2, with no clear D. The sample taken for sequencing was PBMCs or T cells enriched from blood (not recorded which). The CDR3 protein is CAWSVPRWNYGYTF. The CDR3 DNA sequence: TGTGCCTGGAGTGTACCGCGGTGGAACTATGGCTACACCTTC.